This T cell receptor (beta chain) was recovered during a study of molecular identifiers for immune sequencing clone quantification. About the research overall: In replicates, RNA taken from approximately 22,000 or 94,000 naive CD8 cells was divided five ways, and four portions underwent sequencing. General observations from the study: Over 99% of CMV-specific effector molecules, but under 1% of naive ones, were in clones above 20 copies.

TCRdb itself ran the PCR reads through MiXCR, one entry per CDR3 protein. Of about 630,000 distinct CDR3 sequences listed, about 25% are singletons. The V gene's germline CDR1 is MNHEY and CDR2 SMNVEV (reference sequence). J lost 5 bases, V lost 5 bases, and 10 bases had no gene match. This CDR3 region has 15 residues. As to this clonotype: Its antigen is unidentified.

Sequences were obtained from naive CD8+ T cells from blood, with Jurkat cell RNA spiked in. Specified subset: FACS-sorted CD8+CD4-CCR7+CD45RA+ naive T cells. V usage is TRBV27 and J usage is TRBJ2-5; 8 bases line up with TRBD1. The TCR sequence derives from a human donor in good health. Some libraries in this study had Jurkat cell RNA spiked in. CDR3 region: CASSSLAGGTETQYF. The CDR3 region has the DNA TGTGCCAGCAGTAGCCTAGCAGGGGGCACTGAGACCCAGTACTTC.